A single sample gave rise to the 14 T cell receptor beta chains below, sequenced in a study of OX40 agonist ivuxolimab in advanced cancers. Produced via immunoSEQ multiplex PCR; TCRdb's table is partial and in-frame only. The table has 30,000 to 35,000 clones, more than 65% seen once. Sequenced material: CD4+ or CD8+ T cells sorted from blood, taken in a trial of the OX40 agonist ivuxolimab. The receptor set was obtained from an adult with an advanced solid tumor such as melanoma, head and neck, liver or kidney cancer.

The V call is TRBV30, the J call TRBJ2-5; TRBD1 aligns across 10 bases. The V gene end was trimmed by 2 bases and the J gene end by 11 bases; junction bases not matched to a gene: 11. The CDR3 spans 14 residues. CDR1 is GTSNPN and CDR2 is SVGIG in the germline V gene (reference sequence). In DNA form, the CDR3 reads TGTGCCTGGAGTCTACCGGGACAGGGGATGGAGCAGTACTTC. It yields the protein CAWSLPGQGMEQYF.

The V and J genes are TRBV6-6 and TRBJ1-2, with D tentatively TRBD1 (6 bases). V was shortened by 2 bases and J by 0 bases, with 13 bases between the two germline ends. CDR3 length equals 16 residues. The germline V gene has CDR1 MNHNY and CDR2 SVGAGI (reference sequence). The CDR3 loop reads CASSYGQGLANYGYTF. DNA for the CDR3: TGTGCCAGCAGTTACGGGCAGGGGTTAGCTAACTATGGCTACACCTTC.

This chain links TRBV5-1 with TRBJ2-7, with D uncertain. This CDR3 comprises 16 residues. V lost 0 bases and J lost 5, with 18 bases in between. The germline CDR1 and CDR2 sequences are SGHRS and YFSETQ. The CDR3 spells CASSLGTMTVRHEQYF. The DNA for the CDR3 is TGCGCCAGCAGCTTGGGGACCATGACGGTCCGCCACGAGCAGTACTTC.

V is TRBV7-9 and J is TRBJ2-7; 10 nucleotides agree with TRBD2. The trim removed 5 bases at V and 2 bases at J, leaving 12 bases unmatched. CDR1 is SEHNR, CDR2 FQNEAQ, per germline (reference sequence). The CDR3 has 17 amino acids. The CDR3 nucleotides are TGTGCCAGCAGCCCCCGGACTAGCGGTGAAGAGACCTACGAGCAGTACTTC. Protein: CASSPRTSGEETYEQYF. Full variable domain (rest looked up from reference TRBV7-9 and TRBJ2-7): DTGVSQNPRHKITKRGQNVTFRCDPISEHNRLYWYRQTLGQGPEFLTYFQNEAQLEKSRLLSDRFSAERPKGSFSTLEIQRTEQGDSAMYLCASSPRTSGEETYEQYFGPGTRLTVT.

This clone was seen only a few times. This chain joins TRBV6-5 and TRBJ1-2, with 11 bases aligning to TRBD1. Trimming took 0 bases from V and 4 from J; bases not matched to a gene: 4. Germline CDR1 reads MNHEY; CDR2 reads SVGAGI. The length of the CDR3 is 16 residues. CDR3 coding DNA: TGTGCCAGCAGTTACTCTAGGACAGGGGGCGGCTATGGCTACACCTTC. Amino acid sequence: CASSYSRTGGGYGYTF.

This chain joins TRBV29-1 and TRBJ2-1, with D unresolved. This CDR3 is 11 amino acids long. Trimming took off 7 bases at V and 7 bases at J, with 11 bases between the two ends. Germline CDR1 SQVTM, CDR2 ANQGSEA. The chain's CDR3 is CSASEVNEQFF. The CDR3 DNA reads as TGCAGCGCGTCAGAGGTGAATGAGCAGTTCTTC.

In this sample, this clone turned up a few times. The chain links TRBV6-5 to TRBJ2-7; 7 nucleotides line up with TRBD2. Looked up from germline, CDR1 is MNHEY and CDR2 is SVGAGI. V was clipped by 0 bases and J by 2 bases; unmatched bases: 7. The CDR3 contains 16 residues. CDR3 nucleotides: TGTGCCAGCAGTTACTCCCTCCTAGCGGAGGCCTACGAGCAGTACTTC. Protein product: CASSYSLLAEAYEQYF.

This clone was observed once. The CDR3 nucleotides are TGCAGCGTTGAAGCCTCTCAGGGCTTAGGTGAAGCTTTCTTT. Translation gives CSVEASQGLGEAFF. The chain couples TRBV29-1 to TRBJ1-1; maybe TRBD1 (5 bases). The V end lost 1 base, the J end lost 7 bases, and 16 bases lay between the germline ends. The CDR3 consists of 14 residues. Germline V gene lookup returns CDR1 SQVTM and CDR2 ANQGSEA. The full variable domain, in which reference TRBV29-1 and TRBJ1-1 provide the parts outside the CDR3, is SAVISQKPSRDICQRGTSLTIQCQVDSQVTMMFWYRQQPGQSLTLIATANQGSEATYESGFVIDKFPISRPNLTFSTLTVSNMSPEDSSIYLCSVEASQGLGEAFFGQGTRLTVV.

In this sample, this clone turned up a few times. The V and J genes are TRBV15 and TRBJ2-5; TRBD1 agrees at 7 bases. Trimming at V came to 1 base and at J to 1 base, leaving 3 bases not matched to a gene. This CDR3 has 15 residues. Germline lookup yields CDR1 LNHNV and CDR2 YYDKDF (reference sequence). As DNA, the CDR3 is TGTGCCACCAGCAGAGGGGGACAGCCCCAAGAGACCCAGTACTTC. As protein: CATSRGGQPQETQYF.

The chain uses TRBV10-3 and TRBJ2-1; D may be TRBD1 or TRBD2 (6 bases each). The V end was cut by 2 bases, the J end by 5 bases, with 19 bases between. The CDR3 runs 17 residues. Germline V CDR1 and CDR2: ENHRY, SYGVKD. The CDR3 spells CAISEPVEGGVHNEQFF. The CDR3 region has the DNA TGTGCCATCAGTGAGCCGGTCGAGGGGGGCGTGCACAATGAGCAGTTCTTC.

There are a few counts of this clone. The chain has TRBV5-1 and TRBJ1-1; tentatively, D is TRBD1 (5 bases). CDR1 SGHRS and CDR2 YFSETQ come from the germline V gene. CDR3 length: 13 residues. Between the trimmed V and J ends, which lost 1 base and 4 bases, there was a span of 8 bases. This CDR3 is CASSLYGGTEAFF. The CDR3 region has the DNA TGCGCCAGCAGCTTGTACGGGGGCACTGAAGCTTTCTTT. The complete variable domain, with remaining parts taken from reference TRBV5-1 and TRBJ1-1, reads KAGVTQTPRYLIKTRGQQVTLSCSPISGHRSVSWYQQTPGQGLQFLFEYFSETQRNKGNFPGRFSGRQFSNSRSEMNVSTLELGDSALYLCASSLYGGTEAFFGQGTRLTVV.

This chain's CDR3 is CASSPRGGDEKLFF. The CDR3 bases are TGTGCCAGCAGTCCCAGGGGGGGTGATGAAAAACTGTTTTTT. This chain links TRBV7-9 with TRBJ1-4, with TRBD1 matching over 7 bases. V shed 6 bases, J shed 6 bases, and the junction held 7 bases outside the gene matches. CDR3 length: 14 residues. Germline lookup yields CDR1 SEHNR and CDR2 FQNEAQ (reference sequence).

This clone has more than one count but fewer than ten. The chain recombines TRBV30 with TRBJ1-1, with TRBD1 as a possible D gene (5 bases). The V and J ends lost 3 bases and 4 bases respectively, with 12 bases between them. This CDR3 contains 13 residues. In germline, CDR1 is GTSNPN, CDR2 SVGIG (reference sequence). CDR3 nucleotides: TGTGCCTGGAGCCCAGGGAGGGTCACTGAAGCTTTCTTT. The encoded protein is CAWSPGRVTEAFF.

V usage is TRBV19 and J usage is TRBJ1-5, with D possibly being TRBD1 (6 bases). Germline V gene sequence: CDR1 LNHDA, CDR2 SQIVND (reference sequence). The CDR3 sequence is 15 residues long. V lost 5 bases to trimming and J lost 4 bases, with 15 bases between them. The chain's CDR3 is CASSEDRSVNQPQHF. Here the CDR3 DNA reads TGTGCCAGTAGTGAAGACAGGTCGGTTAATCAGCCCCAGCATTTT. Full variable domain (rest looked up from reference TRBV19 and TRBJ1-5): DGGITQSPKYLFRKEGQNVTLSCEQNLNHDAMYWYRQDPGQGLRLIYYSQIVNDFQKGDIAEGYSVSREKKESFPLTVTSAQKNPTAFYLCASSEDRSVNQPQHFGDGTRLSIL.